This T cell receptor (beta chain) was captured in a study of T cell responses to AZD1222 COVID-19 vaccine. Generated by immunoSEQ multiplex PCR, the TCRdb table keeps only in-frame clones and is missing some. The table lists some 150,000 clones, 85% of them singletons, with 6.5% to 8.5% in the top ten. This clone has only one observation. Germline V CDR1 and CDR2: SGHTA, FQGNSA. The CDR3 consists of 15 residues. Unmatched junction bases numbered 13, after V lost 6 bases and J lost 7 bases. The sample here was peripheral blood, taken 28 days after the second dose of the MenACWY control vaccine. The rearrangement uses TRBV7-2 and TRBJ2-5; 8 bases are shared with TRBD2. The source of this sequence is an adult who received the MenACWY meningococcal vaccine as a control. Written as DNA, the CDR3 is TGTGCCAGCAGTCGAAATGTGGGACTAGTGGGGACCCAGTACTTC. As protein: CASSRNVGLVGTQYF.